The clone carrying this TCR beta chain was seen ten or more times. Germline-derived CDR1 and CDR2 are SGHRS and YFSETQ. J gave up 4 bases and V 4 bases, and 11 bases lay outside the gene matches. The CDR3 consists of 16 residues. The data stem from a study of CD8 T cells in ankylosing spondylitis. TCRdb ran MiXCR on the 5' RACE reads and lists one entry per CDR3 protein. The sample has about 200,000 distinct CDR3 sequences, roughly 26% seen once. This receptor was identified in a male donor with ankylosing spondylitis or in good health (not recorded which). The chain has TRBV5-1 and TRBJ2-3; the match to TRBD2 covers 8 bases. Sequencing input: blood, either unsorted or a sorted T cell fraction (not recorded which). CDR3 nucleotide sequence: TGCGCCAGCAGCCCAACTCCGGGACTAGGACCAGATACGCAGTATTTT. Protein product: CASSPTPGLGPDTQYF. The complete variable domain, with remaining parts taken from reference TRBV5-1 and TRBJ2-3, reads KAGVTQTPRYLIKTRGQQVTLSCSPISGHRSVSWYQQTPGQGLQFLFEYFSETQRNKGNFPGRFSGRQFSNSRSEMNVSTLELGDSALYLCASSPTPGLGPDTQYFGPGTRLTVL.